A selection of T cell receptor beta chains follows, all from one sample in a study of cytomegalovirus exposure and HLA in healthy donors. Here immunoSEQ multiplex PCR was the method, and the copy in TCRdb shows in-frame clones only, minus some. The table has fewer than 200,000 clones, 70% to 80% seen once; the top ten hold 13% to 15%. Sequenced material: PBMCs. These receptors all stem from a woman in her thirties in good health and CMV-seropositive. Each CDR3 is given with its conserved first and last residue. D genes are given only for firm matches. Only part of the rows carry a size: once, few, many, or a class if the clone is expanded.

NA	NA	TRBJ1-2	TRBV7-9	CASSAQGSGYTF	TGTGCCAGCAGCGCACAGGGTTCGGGCTACACCTTC
TRBD1	NA	TRBJ2-7	TRBV6-4	CASTTLSTKDRRAF	TGTGCCAGCACTACCCTTTCGACTAAGGACAGGCGGGCCTTC
NA	NA	TRBJ2-2	TRBV5-1	CASSLGLDPGELFF	TGCGCCAGCAGCTTGGGACTAGATCCCGGGGAGCTGTTTTTT
TRBD2	NA	TRBJ2-3	TRBV5-6	CASSLLLAGVTDTQYF	TGTGCCAGCAGCTTGTTACTAGCGGGTGTCACAGATACGCAGTATTTT
TRBD1	NA	TRBJ1-2	TRBV11-2	CASSLAARGSYGYTF	TGTGCCAGCAGCCTAGCGGCCAGGGGGAGCTATGGCTACACCTTC
NA	NA	TRBJ1-2	TRBV28	CASSLRGAYYGYTF	TGTGCCAGCAGTTTACGGGGGGCGTACTATGGCTACACCTTC
TRBD2	NA	TRBJ2-2	TRBV9	CASSVFLAGTGELFF	TGTGCCAGCAGCGTCTTTCTAGCGGGCACCGGGGAGCTGTTTTTT
NA	few	TRBJ1-1	TRBV4-2	CASSHRLVNTEAFF	TGTGCCAGCAGCCACCGATTAGTTAACACTGAAGCTTTCTTT
TRBD1	NA	TRBJ2-1	TRBV5-1	CASSWGAGGVNEQFF	TGCGCCAGCAGCTGGGGGGCAGGGGGCGTAAATGAGCAGTTCTTC
NA	NA	TRBJ2-2	TRBV5-6	CASSYDRLNTGELFF	TGTGCCAGCAGCTATGACAGGCTGAACACCGGGGAGCTGTTTTTT
TRBD2	NA	TRBJ2-7	TRBV5-1	CASSWTSSYEQYF	TGCGCCAGCAGCTGGACTAGTTCCTACGAGCAGTACTTC
TRBD1	NA	TRBJ1-2	TRBV10-1	CASSESPTRDSQSF	TGCGCCAGCAGTGAGTCACCTACTCGGGACAGCCAATCCTTC
NA	NA	TRBJ2-1	TRBV10-3	CAIVGTSNNEQFF	TGTGCCATCGTCGGGACATCCAACAATGAGCAGTTCTTC
NA	NA	TRBJ2-6	TRBV4-1	CASSQGRPGTGANVLTF	TGCGCCAGCAGCCAAGGGCGCCCAGGGACTGGGGCCAACGTCCTGACTTTC
NA	few	TRBJ2-5	TRBV5-1	CASSFQGFSETQYF	TGCGCCAGCAGCTTCCAGGGGTTTTCGGAGACCCAGTACTTC